These 3 T cell receptor beta chains were sequenced from one sample in a study of cytomegalovirus exposure and HLA in healthy donors (dated by TCRdb to about 2017). The library was produced with the immunoSEQ multiplex PCR assay. A mixture of 60 forward primers for TCR Vbeta segments and 13 reverse primers for TCR Jbeta segments was used in the multiplex PCR. The table comes from immuneACCESS by way of TCRdb, which keeps in-frame sequences with V and J called. Part of the clones is missing from these tables; in studies checked, under half for an unresolved V gene and the rest for unknown reasons. This sample has some 110,000 clones in its table, and roughly 13% of those were observed once. The ten largest clones capture more than 15% of the sample. Specimen: PBMCs. The receptors were gathered from a man in his forties or fifties in good health and CMV-seropositive.

The CDR3 nucleotides are TGTGCCAGCAGCGTAGCACGGGGGGGGGTAGCCCAAGAGACCCAGTACTTC. It specifies CASSVARGGVAQETQYF. The V gene is TRBV9, the J gene TRBJ2-5; 8 bases fit TRBD2. V lost 0 bases, J lost 1 base, and 8 bases stayed unmatched. From germline, CDR1 is SGDLS and CDR2 YYNGEE. The CDR3 totals 17 residues.

The chain joins TRBV27 to TRBJ2-2, with D uncertain. The CDR3 totals 12 residues. In germline, CDR1 is MNHEY, CDR2 SMNVEV (reference sequence). Trimming pared 6 bases from V and 7 bases from J, leaving 9 bases between. The CDR3 region is CASRSNVGELFF. The CDR3 bases are TGTGCCAGCAGGTCCAATGTCGGGGAGCTGTTTTTT.

This chain links TRBV6-5 with TRBJ1-1; D remains ambiguous. The CDR3 covers 15 residues. Germline-derived CDR1 and CDR2 are MNHEY and SVGAGI. Deletions cut 2 bases from V and 0 bases from J, with 10 bases between. CDR3 amino acids: CASSYGGAMNTEAFF. The CDR3 coding sequence is TGTGCCAGCAGTTACGGCGGAGCGATGAACACTGAAGCTTTCTTT.